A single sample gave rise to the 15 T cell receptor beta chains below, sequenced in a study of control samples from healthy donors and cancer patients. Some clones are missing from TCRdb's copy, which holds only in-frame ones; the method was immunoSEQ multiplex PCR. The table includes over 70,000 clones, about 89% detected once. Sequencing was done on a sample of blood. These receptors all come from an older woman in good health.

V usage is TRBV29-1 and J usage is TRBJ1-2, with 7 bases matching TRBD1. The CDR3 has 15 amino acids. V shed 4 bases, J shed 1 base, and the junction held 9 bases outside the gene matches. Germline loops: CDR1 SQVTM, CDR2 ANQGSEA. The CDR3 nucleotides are TGCAGCGTTGCCCCGGGACAGACCTTTAACTATGGCTACACCTTC. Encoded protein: CSVAPGQTFNYGYTF.

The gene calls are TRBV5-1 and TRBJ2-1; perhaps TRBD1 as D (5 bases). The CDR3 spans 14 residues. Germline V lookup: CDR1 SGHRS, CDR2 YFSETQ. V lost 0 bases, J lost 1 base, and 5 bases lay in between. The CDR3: CASSLAGSYNEQFF. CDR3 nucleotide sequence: TGCGCCAGCAGCTTGGCAGGGTCCTACAATGAGCAGTTCTTC.

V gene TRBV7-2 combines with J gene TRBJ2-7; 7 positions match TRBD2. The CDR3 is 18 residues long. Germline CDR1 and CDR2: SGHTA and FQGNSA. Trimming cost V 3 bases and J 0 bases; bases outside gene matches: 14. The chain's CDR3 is CASSLGTFKRGDSYEQYF. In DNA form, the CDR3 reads TGTGCCAGCAGCTTGGGAACATTTAAGCGGGGAGACTCCTACGAGCAGTACTTC.

CDR3 loop: CASSLETLPLHF. The CDR3 coding sequence is TGTGCCAGCAGCTTGGAAACTTTACCCCTCCACTTT. The rearrangement joins TRBV7-9 to TRBJ1-6, with D uncertain. From germline, CDR1 is SEHNR and CDR2 FQNEAQ (reference sequence). Trimming left V 3 bases short and J 12 bases short, with 9 bases between. CDR3 size: 12 residues. Using reference TRBV7-9 and TRBJ1-6 for the parts outside the CDR3, the full variable domain is DTGVSQNPRHKITKRGQNVTFRCDPISEHNRLYWYRQTLGQGPEFLTYFQNEAQLEKSRLLSDRFSAERPKGSFSTLEIQRTEQGDSAMYLCASSLETLPLHFGNGTRLTVT.

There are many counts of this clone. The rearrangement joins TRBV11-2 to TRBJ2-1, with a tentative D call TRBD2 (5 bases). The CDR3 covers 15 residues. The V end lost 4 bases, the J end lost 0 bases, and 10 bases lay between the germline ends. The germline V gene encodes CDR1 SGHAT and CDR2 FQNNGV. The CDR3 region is CASSSERSSYNEQFF. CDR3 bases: TGTGCCAGCAGCTCAGAGCGGAGCTCCTACAATGAGCAGTTCTTC.

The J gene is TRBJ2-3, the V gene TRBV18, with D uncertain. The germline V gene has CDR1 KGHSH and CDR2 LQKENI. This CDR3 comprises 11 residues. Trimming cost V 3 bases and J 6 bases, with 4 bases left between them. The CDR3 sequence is CASSPADTQYF. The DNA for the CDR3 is TGTGCCAGCTCACCCGCGGATACGCAGTATTTT.

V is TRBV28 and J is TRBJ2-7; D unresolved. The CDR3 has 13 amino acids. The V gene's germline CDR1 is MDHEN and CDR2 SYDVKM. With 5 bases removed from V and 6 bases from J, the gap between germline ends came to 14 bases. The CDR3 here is CASSLGFSGEQYF. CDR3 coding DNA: TGTGCCAGCAGTCTAGGGTTCTCAGGCGAGCAGTACTTC.

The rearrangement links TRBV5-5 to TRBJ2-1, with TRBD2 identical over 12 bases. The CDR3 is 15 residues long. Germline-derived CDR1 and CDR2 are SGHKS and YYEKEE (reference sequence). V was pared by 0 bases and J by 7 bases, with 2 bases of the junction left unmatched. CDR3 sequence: CASSLDGTSGNEQFF. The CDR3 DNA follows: TGTGCCAGCAGCTTGGATGGGACTAGCGGGAATGAGCAGTTCTTC. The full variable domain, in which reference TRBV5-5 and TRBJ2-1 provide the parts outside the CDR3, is DAGVTQSPTHLIKTRGQQVTLRCSPISGHKSVSWYQQVLGQGPQFIFQYYEKEERGRGNFPDRFSARQFPNYSSELNVNALLLGDSALYLCASSLDGTSGNEQFFGPGTRLTVL.

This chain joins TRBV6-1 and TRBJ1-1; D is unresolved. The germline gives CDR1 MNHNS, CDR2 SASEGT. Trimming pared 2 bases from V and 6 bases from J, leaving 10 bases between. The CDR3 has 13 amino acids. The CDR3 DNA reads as TGTGCCAGCAGTGAATTTAGTGGATCTGAAGCTTTCTTT. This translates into CASSEFSGSEAFF.

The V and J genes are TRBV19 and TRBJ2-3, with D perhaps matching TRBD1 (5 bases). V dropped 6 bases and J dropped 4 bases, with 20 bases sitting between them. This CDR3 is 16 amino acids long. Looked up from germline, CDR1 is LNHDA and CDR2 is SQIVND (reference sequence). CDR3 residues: CASSPPGAQNADTQYF. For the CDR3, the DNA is TGTGCCAGTAGCCCCCCTGGGGCACAGAACGCAGATACGCAGTATTTT.

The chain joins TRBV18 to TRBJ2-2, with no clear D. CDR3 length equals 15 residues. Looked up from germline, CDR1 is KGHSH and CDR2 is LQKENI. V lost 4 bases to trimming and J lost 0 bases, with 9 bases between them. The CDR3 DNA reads TGTGCCAGCTCACAAGACATCCCGAACACCGGGGAGCTGTTTTTT. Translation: CASSQDIPNTGELFF.

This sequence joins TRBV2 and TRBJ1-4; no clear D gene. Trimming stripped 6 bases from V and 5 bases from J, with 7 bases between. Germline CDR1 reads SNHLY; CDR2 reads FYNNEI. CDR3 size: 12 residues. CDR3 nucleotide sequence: TGTGCCAGCAGCCACCAGAATGAAAAACTGTTTTTT. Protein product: CASSHQNEKLFF. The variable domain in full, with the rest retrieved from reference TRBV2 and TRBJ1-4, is EPEVTQTPSHQVTQMGQEVILRCVPISNHLYFYWYRQILGQKVEFLVSFYNNEISEKSEIFDDQFSVERPDGSNFTLKIRSTKLEDSAMYFCASSHQNEKLFFGSGTQLSVL.

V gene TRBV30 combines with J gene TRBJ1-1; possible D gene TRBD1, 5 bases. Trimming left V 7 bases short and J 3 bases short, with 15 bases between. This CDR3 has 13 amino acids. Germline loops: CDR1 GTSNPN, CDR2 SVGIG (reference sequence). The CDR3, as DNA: TGTGCCTTCACGACCGGGACTTACACTGAAGCTTTCTTT. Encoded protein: CAFTTGTYTEAFF.

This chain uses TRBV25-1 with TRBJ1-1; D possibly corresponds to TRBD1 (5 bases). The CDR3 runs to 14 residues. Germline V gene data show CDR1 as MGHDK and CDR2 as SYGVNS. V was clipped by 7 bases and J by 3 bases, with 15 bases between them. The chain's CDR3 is CASIGTGKYTEAFF. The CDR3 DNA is TGTGCCAGCATCGGGACGGGAAAGTACACTGAAGCTTTCTTT.

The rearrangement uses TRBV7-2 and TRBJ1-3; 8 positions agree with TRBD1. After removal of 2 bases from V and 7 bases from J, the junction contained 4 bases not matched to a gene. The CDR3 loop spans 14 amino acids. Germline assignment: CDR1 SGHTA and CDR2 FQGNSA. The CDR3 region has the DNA TGTGCCAGCAGCTTAAGACAGGGGTACAACACCATATATTTT. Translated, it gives CASSLRQGYNTIYF. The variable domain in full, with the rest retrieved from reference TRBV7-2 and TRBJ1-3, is GAGVSQSPSNKVTEKGKDVELRCDPISGHTALYWYRQSLGQGLEFLIYFQGNSAPDKSGLPSDRFSAERTGGSVSTLTIQRTQQEDSAVYLCASSLRQGYNTIYFGEGSWLTVV.